These 8 T cell receptor beta chains were all obtained from the same sample, sequenced in a study of T cells in Graves' hyperthyroidism and ophthalmopathy. Researchers amplified the TCR beta CDR3 regions from RNA transcripts. Researchers ran a first-round RT-PCR on the TCR CDR3 using the HTBI primer set. Using its own MiXCR run on the multiplex PCR reads, TCRdb lists one record per CDR3 protein. This sample yields approximately 95,000 distinct CDR3 sequences, of which approximately 39% are seen a single time; 9.5% to 13% belongs to the top ten. Sequencing was performed on peripheral blood or thyroid tissue (not recorded which). The origin of the receptors is a woman in her twenties or thirties with Graves' hyperthyroidism.

This clonotype was seen many times. It may be a read error: a sequence one base away is much more abundant. A read error is likely, as this CDR3 ends without the conserved phenylalanine or tryptophan. The rearrangement joins TRBV2 to TRBJ1-1; D call uncertain. Trimming removed 6 bases from V and 1 base from J, with 3 bases in between. Germline values: CDR1 SNHLY, CDR2 FYNNEI. This CDR3 spans 11 amino acids. The CDR3 DNA reads as TGTGCCAGCAGCAGGAACACTGAAGCTTTCTCT. It is translated as CASSRNTEAFS.

In its sample, this clonotype was seen many times. This chain uses TRBV28 with TRBJ2-7; possibly TRBD1 for D (6 bases). V was pared by 7 bases and J by 2 bases, with 12 bases between. CDR1 is MDHEN, CDR2 SYDVKM, per germline. The CDR3 sequence is 13 residues long. The chain's CDR3 is CASTLPGAYEQYF. As DNA, the CDR3 is TGTGCCAGCACCCTCCCAGGGGCCTACGAGCAGTACTTC.

This clonotype occurred once. V usage is TRBV25-1 and J usage is TRBJ2-7; no firm D call. The germline V gene has CDR1 MGHDK and CDR2 SYGVNS. Trimming took off 5 bases at V and 2 bases at J, with 19 bases between the two ends. This CDR3 spans 16 amino acids. CDR3 loop: CASSPLKRASPYEQYF. The CDR3 nucleotides read TGTGCCAGCAGTCCCCTGAAGCGCGCCTCCCCCTACGAGCAGTACTTC.

In this sample, this clonotype turned up many times. This chain joins TRBV4-1 and TRBJ1-4, with D possibly being TRBD1 (6 bases). CDR1 is MGHRA, CDR2 YSYEKL, per germline. Trimming took off 6 bases at V and 8 bases at J, with 16 bases between the two ends. This CDR3 spans 14 amino acids. This CDR3 is CASRSQGSSEKLFF. CDR3 DNA sequence: TGCGCCAGCAGGTCACAGGGTTCGAGCGAAAAACTGTTTTTT.

This clonotype was observed at least ten times. The chain joins TRBV15 to TRBJ2-5; D gene unclear. With 5 bases removed from V and 7 bases from J, the gap between germline ends came to 5 bases. Germline V CDR1 and CDR2: LNHNV, YYDKDF (reference sequence). The CDR3 sequence is 10 residues long. CDR3 bases: TGTGCCACCAGCGGCGGGACCCAGTACTTC. Translated, it gives CATSGGTQYF.

The chain links TRBV7-4 to TRBJ1-4; D might be TRBD1 (6 bases). CDR3 length: 12 amino acids. Deletions cut 6 bases from V and 10 bases from J, with 12 bases between. The V gene's germline CDR1 is SGHVT and CDR2 SQSDAQ. CDR3 amino acids: CASREQGGKLFF. The CDR3 DNA sequence: TGTGCCAGCAGGGAACAGGGTGGAAAACTGTTTTTT.

The chain uses TRBV7-9 and TRBJ2-2, with D unclear. Trimming shortened V by 6 bases and J by 3 bases, and 11 bases separated the two germline ends. CDR1 and CDR2 from the germline V gene are SEHNR and FQNEAQ (reference sequence). The CDR3 contains 14 residues. CDR3 region: CASRRRAHTGELFF. CDR3 coding DNA: TGTGCCAGCAGACGTAGGGCTCACACCGGGGAGCTGTTTTTT.

This clonotype has more than one count but fewer than ten. At one boundary the junction diverges from the germline segment, which might be a read error. V usage is TRBV7-2 and J usage is TRBJ2-3; D is ambiguous. The CDR3 consists of 17 residues. The germline V gene encodes CDR1 SGHTA and CDR2 FQGNSA. This CDR3 reads CASSQDGPRVPADTQYF. The CDR3 DNA reads as TGCGCCAGCAGCCAAGACGGGCCTAGGGTCCCGGCAGATACGCAGTATTTT.